This TCR beta chain is drawn from a study of T cell changes during pregnancy in multiple sclerosis. Produced via immunoSEQ multiplex PCR; TCRdb's table is partial and in-frame only. The sample holds over 45,000 clones, 80% to 95% seen once. Germline values: CDR1 SGDLS, CDR2 YYNGEE. V lost 4 bases to trimming and J lost 2 bases, with 12 bases between them. CDR3 size: 14 residues. This clone has a handful of counts. This receptor was identified in a female donor with multiple sclerosis, enrolled in a pregnancy study. The source material was peripheral blood, sampled in the third trimester of pregnancy. The V and J genes are TRBV9 and TRBJ2-5; a possible D gene is TRBD1 (6 bases). For the CDR3, the DNA is TGTGCCAGCAGCCCCCGAGGGGGACAAGAGACCCAGTACTTC. As protein: CASSPRGGQETQYF.